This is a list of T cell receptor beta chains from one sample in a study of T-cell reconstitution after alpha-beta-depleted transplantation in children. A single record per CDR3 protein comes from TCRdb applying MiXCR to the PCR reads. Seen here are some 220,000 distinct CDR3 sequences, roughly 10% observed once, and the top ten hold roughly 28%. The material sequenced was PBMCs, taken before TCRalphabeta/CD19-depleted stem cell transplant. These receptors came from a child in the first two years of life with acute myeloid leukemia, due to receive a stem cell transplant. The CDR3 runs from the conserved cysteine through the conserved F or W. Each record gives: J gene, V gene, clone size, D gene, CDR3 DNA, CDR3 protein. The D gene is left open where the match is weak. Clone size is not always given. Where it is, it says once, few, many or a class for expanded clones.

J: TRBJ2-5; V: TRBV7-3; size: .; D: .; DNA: TGTGCCAGCAGCTTATCGGGTATTCAAGAGACCCAGTACTTC; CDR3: CASSLSGIQETQYF
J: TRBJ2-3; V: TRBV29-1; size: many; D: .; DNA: TGCAGCGTTGGAGATACGCAGTATTTT; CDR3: CSVGDTQYF
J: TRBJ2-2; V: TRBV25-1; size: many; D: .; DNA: TGTGCCAGCAGTGAACTAAACACCGGGGAGCTGTTTTTT; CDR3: CASSELNTGELFF
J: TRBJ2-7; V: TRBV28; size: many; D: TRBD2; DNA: TGTGCCAGCAGCCCCAGCGGGAGTTCCTCCTACGAGCAGTACTTC; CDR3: CASSPSGSSSYEQYF
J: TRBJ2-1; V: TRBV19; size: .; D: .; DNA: TGTGCCAGTAGTAAGGAGGGTAGCTCCTACAATGAGCAGTTCTTC; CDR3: CASSKEGSSYNEQFF
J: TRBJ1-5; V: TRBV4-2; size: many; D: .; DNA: TGTGCCAGCAGCCAAGTCGATCGGGGAAATCAGCCCCAGCATTTT; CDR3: CASSQVDRGNQPQHF
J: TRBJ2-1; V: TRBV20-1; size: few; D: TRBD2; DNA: TGCAGTGCTAGAATAGCCTTAGCGGGAGTGAACAATGAGCAGTTCTTC; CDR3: CSARIALAGVNNEQFF
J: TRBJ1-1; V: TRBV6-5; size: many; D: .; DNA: TGTGCCAGCCTGCTCCAACTGGCAGACACTGAAGCTTTCTTT; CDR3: CASLLQLADTEAFF
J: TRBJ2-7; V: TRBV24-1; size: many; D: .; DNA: TGTGCCACCAGTTTAACAGGGGAGGAGTACTTC; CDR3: CATSLTGEEYF
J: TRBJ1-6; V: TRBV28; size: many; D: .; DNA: TGTGCCAGCAGTTTATCGGCAGGCCGTTCACCCCTCCACTTT; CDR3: CASSLSAGRSPLHF
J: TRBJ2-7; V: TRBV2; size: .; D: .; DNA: TGTGCCAGCACCAAGACCCCAATGACCCTTGAATATTACGAGCAGTACTTC; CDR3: CASTKTPMTLEYYEQYF
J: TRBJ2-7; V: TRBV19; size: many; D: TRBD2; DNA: TGTGCCAGTAGTCGAGCGGGAGTGGCCGAGCAGTACTTC; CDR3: CASSRAGVAEQYF
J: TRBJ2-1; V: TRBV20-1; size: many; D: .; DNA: TGCAGTGCTAGTTGGTTGAATGAGCAGTTCTTC; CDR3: CSASWLNEQFF
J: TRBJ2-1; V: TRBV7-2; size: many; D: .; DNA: TGTGCCAGCAGCTTATTGTCAGGATCAGCGGGTGAGCAGTTCTTC; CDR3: CASSLLSGSAGEQFF
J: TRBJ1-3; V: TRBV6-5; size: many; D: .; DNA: TGTGCCAGCAGTTACTCGAACACCGGCTCTGGAAACACCATATATTTT; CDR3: CASSYSNTGSGNTIYF
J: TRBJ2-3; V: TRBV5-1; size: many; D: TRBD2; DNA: TGCGCCAGCAGCAGCCCTAGCGGGAGGGGGGATACGCAGTATTTT; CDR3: CASSSPSGRGDTQYF
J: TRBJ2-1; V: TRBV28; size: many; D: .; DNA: TGTGCCAGCACCCGACTACGATACAATGAGCAGTTCTTC; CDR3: CASTRLRYNEQFF
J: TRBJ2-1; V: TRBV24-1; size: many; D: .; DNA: TGTGCCACCAGTGATTCTACAGCCCGGTTGAATGAGCAGTTCTTC; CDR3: CATSDSTARLNEQFF
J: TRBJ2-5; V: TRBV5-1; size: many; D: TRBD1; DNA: TGCGCCAGCAGCTCGCAGGGGGAGTTTGGGGAGACCCAGTACTTC; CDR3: CASSSQGEFGETQYF
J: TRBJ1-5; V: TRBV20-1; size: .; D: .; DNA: TGCAGTGCTAGTGGCCGGGAAAATCAGCCCCAGCATTTT; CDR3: CSASGRENQPQHF
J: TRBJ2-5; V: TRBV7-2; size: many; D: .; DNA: TGTGCCAGCAGCCCCTGGGACTTCCCTAAGACCCAGTACTTC; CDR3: CASSPWDFPKTQYF
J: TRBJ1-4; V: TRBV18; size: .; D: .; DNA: TGTGCCAGCTCACCGTCTCCGGGACGGCTTGAAAAACTGTTTTTT; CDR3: CASSPSPGRLEKLFF
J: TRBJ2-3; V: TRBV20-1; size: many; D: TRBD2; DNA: TGCAGTGCTGGGGGGGGGACAGATACGCAGTATTTT; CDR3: CSAGGGTDTQYF
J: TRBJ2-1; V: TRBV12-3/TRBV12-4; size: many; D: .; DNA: TGTGCCAGCAGTTCGGTAGATGAGCAGTTCTTC; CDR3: CASSSVDEQFF
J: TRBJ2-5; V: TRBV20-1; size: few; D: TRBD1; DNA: TGCAGTGCTTCACGGCGGGACAGGGGTAGGGAGACCCAGTACTTC; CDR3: CSASRRDRGRETQYF
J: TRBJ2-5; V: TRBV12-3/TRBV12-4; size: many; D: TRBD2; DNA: TGTGCCAGCAGTTCCCTCAGGACTAGCGGGAGAGGGCAAGAGACCCAGTACTTC; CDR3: CASSSLRTSGRGQETQYF
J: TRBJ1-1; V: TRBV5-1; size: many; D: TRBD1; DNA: TGCGCCAGCAGCATCGGACAGGTGAACACTGAAGCTTTCTTT; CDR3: CASSIGQVNTEAFF
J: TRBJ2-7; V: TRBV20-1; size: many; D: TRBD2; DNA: TGCAGTGCTAATTACGGGAGGGAACTCTACGAGCAGTACTTC; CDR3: CSANYGRELYEQYF
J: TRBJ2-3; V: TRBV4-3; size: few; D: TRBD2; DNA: TGCGCCAGCAGCCAAGATAGTGGTAGCGGGAGAGTGGATACGCAGTATTTT; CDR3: CASSQDSGSGRVDTQYF
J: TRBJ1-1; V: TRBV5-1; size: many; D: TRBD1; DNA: TGCGCCAGCAGCTTGGCGGGACAGTCGGCTTTCTTT; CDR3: CASSLAGQSAFF
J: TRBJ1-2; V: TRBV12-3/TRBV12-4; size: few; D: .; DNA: TGTGCCAGCAGTTGGGATGTGGGAGGCTACACCTTC; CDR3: CASSWDVGGYTF
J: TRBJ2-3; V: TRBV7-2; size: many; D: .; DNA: TGTGCCAGCGCATTCACAGATACGCAGTATTTT; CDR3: CASAFTDTQYF
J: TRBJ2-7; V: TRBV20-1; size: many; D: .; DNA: TGCAGTGCTACACTCGCCTACGAGCAGTACTTC; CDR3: CSATLAYEQYF
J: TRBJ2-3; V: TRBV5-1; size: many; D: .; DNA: TGCGCCAGCGTCGGAGGTAGCACAGATACGCAGTATTTT; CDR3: CASVGGSTDTQYF
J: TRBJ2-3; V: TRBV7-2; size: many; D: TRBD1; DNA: TGTGCCAGCAGCCGGTCCCGGGACAGGGGGGATACGCAGTATTTT; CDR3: CASSRSRDRGDTQYF